These T cell receptor beta chains were read from a single sample in a study of human T cells and chemical hapten exposure. One entry per CDR3 protein, called by TCRdb with MiXCR from the RACE reads. The sample holds roughly 200,000 distinct CDR3 sequences, 20% to 25% seen once. Specimen: whole blood, collected in connection with sensitization to the hapten diphenylcyclopropenone (DPC). The receptors derive from a woman in her 50s with alopecia areata. Some clones in this sample may be carry-over from other donors' samples. The CDR3 runs from the conserved cysteine through the conserved F or W. A D gene is named only where the DNA matches it firmly. Rows give clone size only sometimes, using once, few, many, or a class for an expanded clone.

>TRBV2|TRBJ1-1|.|.
CARTPWTALNTEAFF
TGTGCCAGAACTCCTTGGACAGCTCTGAACACTGAAGCTTTCTTT
>TRBV20-1|TRBJ1-1|.|.
CSARSYRAEAFF
TGCAGTGCCAGATCTTACAGGGCTGAAGCTTTCTTT
>TRBV7-9|TRBJ2-7|.|.
CASSSFLGSYEQYF
TGTGCCAGCAGCTCCTTCCTGGGGAGCTACGAGCAGTACTTC
>TRBV3-1|TRBJ2-7|.|.
CASSQEGRTYEQYF
TGTGCCAGCAGCCAAGAGGGCCGGACCTACGAGCAGTACTTC
>TRBV6-6|TRBJ2-7|few|.
CASSSQRQATIEQYF
TGTGCCAGCAGTTCCCAACGACAGGCGACGATCGAGCAGTACTTC
>TRBV7-9|TRBJ2-7|few|.
CASSGGVGAKYEQYF
TGTGCCAGCAGCGGAGGGGTAGGGGCGAAGTACGAGCAGTACTTC
>TRBV29-1|TRBJ2-7|.|TRBD2
CSAGTSSYEQYF
TGCAGCGCCGGGACTAGCTCCTACGAGCAGTACTTC
>TRBV5-1|TRBJ1-6|.|.
CASSVQGENSPLHF
TGCGCCAGCAGCGTACAGGGTGAGAATTCACCCCTCCACTTT
>TRBV5-1|TRBJ2-1|.|.
CASSLARGLLNEQFF
TGCGCCAGCAGCTTGGCTCGGGGACTTCTCAATGAGCAGTTCTTC
>TRBV20-1|TRBJ2-1|few|.
CSARRAGGESGRAGEQFF
TGCAGTGCCAGGAGGGCAGGGGGAGAATCAGGTCGAGCGGGTGAGCAGTTCTTC
>TRBV2|TRBJ1-1|.|TRBD1
CASSEQGAFSEAFF
TGTGCCAGCAGTGAACAGGGGGCTTTCTCTGAAGCTTTCTTT
>TRBV9|TRBJ2-5|few|TRBD2
CASSVAGGSPPETQYF
TGTGCCAGCAGCGTAGCTGGCGGGAGTCCCCCAGAGACCCAGTACTTC
>TRBV20-1|TRBJ2-1|few|.
CSARDLDGNSNEQFF
TGCAGTGCTAGAGATCTGGACGGGAATAGCAATGAGCAGTTCTTC
>TRBV7-7|TRBJ2-2|.|.
CASSPQQVTNTGELFF
TGTGCTAGCAGCCCACAACAGGTCACGAACACCGGGGAGCTTTTTTTT
>TRBV6-5|TRBJ2-3|.|.
CASRTNGLTDTQYF
TGTGCCAGCAGAACTAACGGCCTAACAGATACGCAGTATTTT
>TRBV2|TRBJ1-5|.|.
CASSGLGSGANQPQHF
TGTGCCAGCAGTGGATTGGGGAGCGGTGCCAATCAGCCCCAGCATTTT
>TRBV11-2|TRBJ2-1|.|TRBD2
CASSLIWLAGGNEQFF
TGTGCCAGCAGCTTAATATGGCTAGCGGGGGGCAATGAGCAGTTCTTC
>TRBV5-6|TRBJ1-2|few|.
CASSPRVGYGYTF
TGTGCCAGCAGCCCCAGGGTAGGCTATGGCTACACCTTC
>TRBV28|TRBJ1-2|.|.
CASSSGALQGGYTF
TGTGCCAGCAGTTCTGGGGCCCTACAAGGGGGCTACACCTTC
>TRBV9|TRBJ1-2|.|.
CASSVPPTGYTF
TGTGCCAGCAGCGTCCCCCCAACTGGCTACACCTTC
>TRBV12-3/TRBV12-4|TRBJ2-1|few|.
CASSARVSGYNEQFF
TGTGCCAGCAGCGCGAGGGTGAGCGGGTACAATGAGCAGTTCTTC
>TRBV29-1|TRBJ2-7|.|TRBD1
CSVDSRGTGSYEQYF
TGCAGCGTTGATTCCCGCGGGACAGGGTCCTACGAGCAGTACTTC
>TRBV29-1|TRBJ2-4|.|.
CTRGLGGNIQYF
TGCACCCGGGGTCTAGGAGGAAACATTCAGTACTTC
>TRBV20-1|TRBJ1-5|few|.
CSARTAVASNQPQHF
TGCAGTGCTAGGACAGCTGTCGCGAGCAATCAGCCCCAGCATTTT
>TRBV20-1|TRBJ2-7|few|TRBD2
CSARSPAGFENEQYF
TGCAGTGCTAGAAGTCCAGCGGGATTCGAAAACGAGCAGTACTTC
>TRBV25-1|TRBJ1-4|few|.
CASSETLRATNEKLFF
TGTGCCAGCAGTGAAACCCTGCGTGCAACTAATGAAAAACTGTTTTTT
>TRBV7-6|TRBJ2-5|many|.
CASSLLGAQETQYF
TGTGCCAGCAGCTTACTAGGGGCCCAAGAGACCCAGTACTTC
>TRBV6-6|TRBJ2-7|.|TRBD2
CASSLSASGSSYEQYF
TGTGCCAGCAGTTTGTCGGCTAGCGGGAGCTCCTACGAGCAGTACTTC
>TRBV24-1|TRBJ1-1|few|.
CATSDARGTEAFF
TGTGCCACCAGTGATGCTAGGGGGACTGAAGCTTTCTTT
>TRBV6-4|TRBJ2-4|once|TRBD2
CAIPLTSGKAKNIQYF
TGTGCCATCCCCCTGACTAGCGGGAAGGCCAAAAACATTCAGTACTTC
>TRBV11-1|TRBJ2-3|few|.
CASSLRRLADTQYF
TGTGCCAGCAGCTTAAGAAGGTTAGCAGATACGCAGTATTTT
>TRBV7-8|TRBJ2-5|.|.
CASSPRTGESQETQYF
TGTGCCAGCAGCCCAAGGACGGGGGAGTCCCAAGAGACCCAGTACTTC
>TRBV6-5|TRBJ2-7|.|TRBD1
CASSYARTGGYEQYF
TGTGCCAGCAGCTACGCCAGGACAGGCGGCTACGAGCAGTACTTC
>TRBV20-1|TRBJ2-7|few|TRBD1
CSARALGAGTGSYEQYF
TGCAGTGCTAGAGCTTTGGGTGCCGGGACAGGGTCCTACGAGCAGTACTTC
>TRBV5-1|TRBJ1-4|few|.
CASSLDRPNEKLFF
TGCGCCAGCAGCTTAGACAGACCGAATGAAAAACTGTTTTTT
>TRBV29-1|TRBJ2-5|.|.
CSVAQGRETQYF
TGCAGCGTTGCGCAGGGGAGGGAGACCCAGTACTTC
>TRBV6-2/TRBV6-3|TRBJ2-7|few|TRBD2
CASRPSGRTYEQYF
TGTGCCAGCAGACCTAGCGGGAGGACCTACGAGCAGTACTTC
>TRBV6-1|TRBJ1-5|once|.
CASSEPTGLGQPQHF
TGTGCCAGCAGTGAACCGACAGGTCTGGGGCAGCCCCAGCATTTT
>TRBV2|TRBJ1-5|.|TRBD1
CASSSGTDFNQPQHF
TGTGCCAGCAGCTCCGGGACAGATTTTAATCAGCCCCAGCATTTT
>TRBV12-3/TRBV12-4|TRBJ1-1|once|.
CASSPRQQNTEAFF
TGTGCCAGCAGTCCCCGACAGCAGAACACTGAAGCTTTCTTT
>TRBV29-1|TRBJ2-7|few|TRBD1
CSAGQGHEQYF
TGCAGCGCAGGACAGGGCCACGAGCAGTACTTC
>TRBV2|TRBJ2-7|.|.
CASSAQGTSYEQYF
TGTGCCAGCAGTGCTCAAGGAACTAGCTACGAGCAGTACTTC
>TRBV5-1|TRBJ2-7|.|TRBD2
CASSYITSGRSLEQYF
TGCGCCAGCAGCTATATTACTAGCGGGAGGAGTCTCGAGCAGTACTTC
>TRBV7-9|TRBJ2-5|few|TRBD1
CASSSPDPGQAEETQYF
TGTGCCAGCAGCTCACCCGACCCGGGACAGGCTGAAGAGACCCAGTACTTC
>TRBV27|TRBJ2-1|.|.
CASSSWKEQFF
TGTGCCAGCAGTTCCTGGAAAGAGCAGTTCTTC
>TRBV5-1|TRBJ2-3|many|.
CASSSAGEKTDTQYF
TGCGCCAGCAGCTCGGCAGGGGAGAAGACAGATACGCAGTATTTT
>TRBV15|TRBJ1-3|.|.
CATSRATGNTIYF
TGTGCCACCAGCAGAGCCACAGGAAACACCATATATTTT
>TRBV20-1|TRBJ1-4|few|TRBD1
CSATDRGRTNEKLFF
TGCAGTGCCACGGACAGGGGGCGAACTAATGAAAAACTGTTTTTT
>TRBV7-2|TRBJ1-5|once|.
CASSSPTTVGGNQPQHF
TGTGCCAGCAGCTCACCCACAACAGTTGGTGGGAATCAGCCCCAGCATTTT
>TRBV4-1|TRBJ2-6|many|TRBD1
CASSQEGQGFGANVLTF
TGCGCCAGCAGCCAAGAAGGACAGGGGTTTGGGGCCAACGTCCTGACTTTC
>TRBV9|TRBJ1-2|few|.
CASSLPLNLGSGYTF
TGTGCCAGCAGCCTCCCCCTCAATCTTGGGAGCGGCTACACCTTC
>TRBV19|TRBJ2-5|few|.
CASSNSLGETQYF
TGTGCCAGTAGTAATAGTTTAGGAGAGACCCAGTACTTC
>TRBV20-1|TRBJ2-3|.|TRBD2
CSARDHREGADTQYF
TGCAGTGCTAGAGATCATAGGGAGGGCGCAGATACGCAGTATTTT
>TRBV4-2|TRBJ2-7|.|.
CASSRDTASSYEQYF
TGTGCCAGCAGCCGCGATACAGCGAGCTCCTACGAGCAGTACTTC